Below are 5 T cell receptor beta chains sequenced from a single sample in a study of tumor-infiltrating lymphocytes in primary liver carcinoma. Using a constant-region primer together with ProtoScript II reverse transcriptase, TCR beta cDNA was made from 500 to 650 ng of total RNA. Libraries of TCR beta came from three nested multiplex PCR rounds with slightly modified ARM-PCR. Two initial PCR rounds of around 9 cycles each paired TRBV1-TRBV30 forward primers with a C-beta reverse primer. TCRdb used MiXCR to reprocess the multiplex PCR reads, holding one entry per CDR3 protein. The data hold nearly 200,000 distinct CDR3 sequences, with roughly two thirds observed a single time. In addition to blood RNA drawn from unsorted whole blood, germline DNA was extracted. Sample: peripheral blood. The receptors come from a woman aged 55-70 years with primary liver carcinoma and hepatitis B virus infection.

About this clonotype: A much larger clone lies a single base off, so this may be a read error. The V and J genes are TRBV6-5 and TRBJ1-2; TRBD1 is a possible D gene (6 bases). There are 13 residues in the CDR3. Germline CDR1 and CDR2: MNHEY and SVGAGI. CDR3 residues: CASSYGGHSGHTF. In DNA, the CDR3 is TGTGCCAGCAGTTACGGGGGGCATTCTGGCCACACCTTC.

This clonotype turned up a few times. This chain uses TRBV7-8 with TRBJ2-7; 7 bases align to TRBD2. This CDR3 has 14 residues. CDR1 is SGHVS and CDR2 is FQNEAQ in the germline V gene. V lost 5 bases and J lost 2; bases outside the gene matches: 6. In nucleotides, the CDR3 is TGTGCCAGCAGCCGGGGGGAGACCGCCTACGAGCAGTACTTC. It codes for CASSRGETAYEQYF.

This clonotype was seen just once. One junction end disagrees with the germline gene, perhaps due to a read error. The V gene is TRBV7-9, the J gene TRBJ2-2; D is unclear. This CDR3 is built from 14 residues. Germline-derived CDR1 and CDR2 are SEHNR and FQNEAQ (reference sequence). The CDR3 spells CASSPQSNTGELFF. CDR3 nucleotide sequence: TGTGCCAGCAGCCCCCAATCGAACACCGGTGAGCTGTTTTTT.

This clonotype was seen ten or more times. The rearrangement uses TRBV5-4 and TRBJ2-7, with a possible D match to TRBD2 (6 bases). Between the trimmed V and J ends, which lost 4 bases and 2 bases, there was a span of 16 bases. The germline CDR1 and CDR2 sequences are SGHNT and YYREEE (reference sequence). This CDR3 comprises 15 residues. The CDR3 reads CASSPHGGGTYEQYF. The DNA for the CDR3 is TGTGCCAGCAGCCCCCACGGCGGCGGGACCTACGAGCAGTACTTC.

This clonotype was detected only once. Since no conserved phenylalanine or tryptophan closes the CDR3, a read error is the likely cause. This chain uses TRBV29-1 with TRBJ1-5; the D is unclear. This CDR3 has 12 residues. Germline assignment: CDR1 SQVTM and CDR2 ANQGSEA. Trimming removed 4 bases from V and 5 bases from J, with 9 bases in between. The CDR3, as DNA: TGCAGCGTTGGCTCAGGCGATCAGCCCCAGCATTGT. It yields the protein CSVGSGDQPQHC.